These 4 T cell receptor beta chains were all obtained from the same sample, sequenced in a study of T cells in Graves' hyperthyroidism and ophthalmopathy. Regions amplified from RNA transcripts were the TCR beta CDR3 regions. HTBI primers were employed in a first-round RT-PCR of the TCR CDR3. TCRdb used MiXCR to reprocess the multiplex PCR reads, holding one entry per CDR3 protein. The sample has around 600,000 distinct CDR3 sequences; 15% to 18% are singletons. Sequencing input: blood. Every receptor here comes from a woman aged 30 to 39 with Graves' hyperthyroidism.

This clonotype has just a few counts. The chain joins TRBV24-1 to TRBJ2-1, with a tentative D call TRBD1 (6 bases). This CDR3 comprises 15 residues. V dropped 1 base and J dropped 3 bases, with 9 bases sitting between them. Germline assignment: CDR1 KGHDR and CDR2 SFDVKD. This chain's CDR3 is CATSDLGTSYNEQFF. Here the CDR3 DNA reads TGTGCCACCAGTGATTTAGGGACAAGCTACAATGAGCAGTTCTTC.

This clonotype appeared a few times. The chain joins TRBV27 to TRBJ1-6; D gene uncertain. The CDR3 runs to 14 residues. V gave up 3 bases and J gave up 8 bases, with 11 bases separating them. In germline, CDR1 is MNHEY, CDR2 SMNVEV (reference sequence). CDR3 coding DNA: TGTGCCAGCAGTTTGGCCGGGGTCTATTCACCCCTCCACTTT. Encoded protein: CASSLAGVYSPLHF.

This clonotype was detected many times. The rearrangement uses TRBV11-2 and TRBJ2-7, with D perhaps matching TRBD2 (5 bases). CDR1 and CDR2 (germline): SGHAT, FQNNGV. V lost 1 base and J lost 2, with 12 bases in between. The CDR3 runs to 15 residues. This CDR3 is CASSLAISGTYEQYF. The CDR3 DNA is TGTGCCAGCAGCTTAGCCATCTCCGGGACCTACGAGCAGTACTTC.

J is TRBJ1-2 and V is TRBV6-1, with unresolved D. The CDR3 extends over 12 amino acids. Trimming took off 6 bases at V and 2 bases at J, with 7 bases between the two ends. CDR1 is MNHNS, CDR2 SASEGT, per germline. This CDR3 is CASSGLNYGYTF. The CDR3 nucleotides read TGTGCCAGCAGCGGGCTCAACTATGGCTACACCTTC.